Detailed here is one T cell receptor (beta chain). Authors' methods: Reference gene primer amplification gave estimated nucleated cell counts. Generated by immunoSEQ multiplex PCR, the TCRdb table keeps only in-frame clones and is missing some. V and J calls and clone size follow that table, whereas D and trimming were derived from the DNA. Of some 270,000 clones in the sample, over 85% were seen once. Study members were between roughly 18 and 100 years old and lived in 20 to 30 US regions. All recovered Cohort 3 donors got two negative PCRs, got clearance, or saw symptom resolution. This entry comes from a study of blood T cell repertoires in COVID-19. On the study more broadly: Acute and convalescent COVID-19 samples came from the United States, Italy and Spain.

Germline V gene sequence: CDR1 SGHTA, CDR2 FQGNSA. The CDR3 sequence is 15 residues long. Trimming removed 1 base from V and 10 bases from J; junction bases left unmatched: 9. Sequencing was carried out using PBMCs or T cells enriched from blood (not recorded which). The chain is built from TRBV7-2 and TRBJ2-1, with 8 bases aligning to TRBD2. This TCR came from a woman in her sixties or seventies who had recovered from COVID-19. The chain's CDR3 is CASSLVPSGYAEQFF. CDR3 in DNA: TGTGCCAGCAGCTTAGTGCCTAGCGGGTACGCGGAGCAGTTCTTC.